This passage covers 8 T cell receptor beta chains from one sample sequenced in a study of blood T cell repertoires in COVID-19. Using immunoSEQ multiplex PCR, the repertoire was profiled, and TCRdb retains in-frame clones only, with some absent. This table has under 200,000 clones, just under 85% appearing once. Material: peripheral blood. The receptors originated from a middle-aged man who had recovered from COVID-19.

The gene calls are TRBV28 and TRBJ2-7; TRBD1 agrees at 8 bases. J gave up 3 bases and V 7 bases, and 11 bases lay outside the gene matches. This CDR3 is 15 amino acids long. Germline V gene data show CDR1 as MDHEN and CDR2 as SYDVKM. DNA of the CDR3: TGTGCCAGCACCCCTCACCCTGGGACAGGCTACGAGCAGTACTTC. It yields the protein CASTPHPGTGYEQYF.

V usage is TRBV7-6 and J usage is TRBJ1-5; D is perhaps TRBD1 (6 bases). The CDR3 runs to 13 residues. Germline CDR1 SGHVS, CDR2 FNYEAQ. Deletions cut 7 bases from V and 3 bases from J, with 10 bases between. CDR3 DNA sequence: TGTGCCAGCACCTTGGGGGCCAATCAGCCCCAGCATTTT. This translates into CASTLGANQPQHF.

This rearrangement joins TRBV19 to TRBJ1-4, with 12 bases identical to TRBD1. The junction had 5 bases not matched to a gene; V was cut back by 3 bases and J by 3 bases. From germline, CDR1 is LNHDA and CDR2 SQIVND (reference sequence). The CDR3 loop spans 17 amino acids. Here the CDR3 reads CASSIWDRGLANEKLFF. In DNA form, the CDR3 reads TGTGCCAGTAGTATCTGGGACAGGGGGCTTGCTAATGAAAAACTGTTTTTT.

CDR3 amino acids: CASSFFGTGGHNEQFF. CDR3 in DNA: TGTGCCAGCAGTTTCTTCGGGACAGGGGGCCACAATGAGCAGTTCTTC. The chain carries TRBV28 and TRBJ2-1, with 12 bases identical to TRBD1. Per the germline V gene, CDR1 is MDHEN and CDR2 is SYDVKM. There are 16 residues in the CDR3. V was clipped by 3 bases and J by 5 bases; unmatched bases: 5.

The chain carries TRBV6-2 or TRBV6-3 and TRBJ2-1, with TRBD1 identical over 8 bases. J was trimmed by 2 bases and V by 5 bases; bases with no gene match: 5. There are 15 residues in the CDR3. Germline lookup yields CDR1 MNHEY and CDR2 SVGEGT. The CDR3 nucleotides are TGTGCCAGCAGTCTTGACAGGGGCCCCTACAATGAGCAGTTCTTC. Protein: CASSLDRGPYNEQFF.

The rearrangement links TRBV18 to TRBJ1-2; 7 bases agree with TRBD1. Germline assignment: CDR1 KGHSH and CDR2 LQKENI. The CDR3 spans 13 residues. V shed 8 bases and J 7 bases; nucleotides not matched to a gene: 10. The CDR3 sequence is CASLKDRLGGYTF. The CDR3 nucleotides read TGTGCCAGCCTAAAGGACAGGCTTGGTGGCTACACCTTC.

The V call is TRBV18, the J call TRBJ1-1; D unclear. The CDR3 runs to 11 residues. The germline V gene has CDR1 KGHSH and CDR2 LQKENI. The V end was cut by 3 bases, the J end by 3 bases, with 2 bases between. Here the CDR3 DNA reads TGTGCCAGCTCACCCGACACTGAAGCTTTCTTT. Its translation is CASSPDTEAFF.

This clone was seen a handful of times. The chain couples TRBV9 to TRBJ2-2; TRBD2 is a possible D gene (6 bases). The CDR3 length is 16 residues. Germline assignment: CDR1 SGDLS and CDR2 YYNGEE. V gave up 4 bases and J gave up 0 bases, with 13 bases separating them. In DNA form, the CDR3 reads TGTGCCAGCAGCAAGGCGGACTACGCGAACACCGGGGAGCTGTTTTTT. This encodes CASSKADYANTGELFF.